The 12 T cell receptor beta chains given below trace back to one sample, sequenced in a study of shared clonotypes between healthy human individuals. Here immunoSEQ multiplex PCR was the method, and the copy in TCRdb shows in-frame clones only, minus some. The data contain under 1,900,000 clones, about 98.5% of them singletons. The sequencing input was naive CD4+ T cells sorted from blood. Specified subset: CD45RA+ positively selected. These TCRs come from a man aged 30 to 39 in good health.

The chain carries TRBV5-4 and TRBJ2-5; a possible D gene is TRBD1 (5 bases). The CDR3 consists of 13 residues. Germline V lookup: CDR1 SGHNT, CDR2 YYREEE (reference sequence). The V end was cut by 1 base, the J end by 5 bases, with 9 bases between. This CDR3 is CASSLSSGETQYF. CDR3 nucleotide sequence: TGTGCCAGCAGCTTGTCATCAGGGGAGACCCAGTACTTC. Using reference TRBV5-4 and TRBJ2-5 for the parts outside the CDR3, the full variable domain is ETGVTQSPTHLIKTRGQQVTLRCSSQSGHNTVSWYQQALGQGPQFIFQYYREEENGRGNFPPRFSGLQFPNYSSELNVNALELDDSALYLCASSLSSGETQYFGPGTRLLVL.

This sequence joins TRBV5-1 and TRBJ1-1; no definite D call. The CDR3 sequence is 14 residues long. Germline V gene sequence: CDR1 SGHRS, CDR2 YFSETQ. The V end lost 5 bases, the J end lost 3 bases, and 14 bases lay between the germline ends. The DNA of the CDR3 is TGCGCCAGCAGGGGCACCCCAGGCCACACTGAAGCTTTCTTT. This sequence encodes CASRGTPGHTEAFF.

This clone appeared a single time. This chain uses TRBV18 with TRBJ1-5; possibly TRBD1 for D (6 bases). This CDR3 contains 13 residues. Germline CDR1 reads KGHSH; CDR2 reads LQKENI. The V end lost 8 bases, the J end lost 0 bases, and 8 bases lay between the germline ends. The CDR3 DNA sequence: TGTGCCAGCCGAGGGGGTAGCAATCAGCCCCAGCATTTT. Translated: CASRGGSNQPQHF.

The CDR3 region is CASSLGGLAFGYEQYF. As DNA, the CDR3 is TGCGCCAGCAGCTTGGGCGGGCTAGCCTTTGGTTACGAGCAGTACTTC. The chain is built from TRBV5-1 and TRBJ2-7; TRBD2 is a possible D gene (5 bases). The CDR3 has 16 residues. Deletions cut 0 bases from V and 4 bases from J, with 17 bases between. CDR1 and CDR2 (germline): SGHRS, YFSETQ.

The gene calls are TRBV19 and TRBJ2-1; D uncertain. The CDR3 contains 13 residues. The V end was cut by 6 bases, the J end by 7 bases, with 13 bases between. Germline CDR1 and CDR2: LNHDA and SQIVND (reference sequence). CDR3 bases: TGTGCCAGTAGGGCGAGGATTAGGAATGAGCAGTTCTTC. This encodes CASRARIRNEQFF.

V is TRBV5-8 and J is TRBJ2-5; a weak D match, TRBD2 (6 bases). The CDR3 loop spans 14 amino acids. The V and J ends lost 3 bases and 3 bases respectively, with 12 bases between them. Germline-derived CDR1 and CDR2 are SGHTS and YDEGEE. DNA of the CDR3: TGTGCCAGCAGCTGGGGGACTTTAAAAGAGACCCAGTACTTC. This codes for CASSWGTLKETQYF.

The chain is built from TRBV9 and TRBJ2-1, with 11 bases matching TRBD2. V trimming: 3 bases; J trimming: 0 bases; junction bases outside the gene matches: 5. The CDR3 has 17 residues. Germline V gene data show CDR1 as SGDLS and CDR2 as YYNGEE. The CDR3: CASSARLAGSSYNEQFF. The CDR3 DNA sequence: TGTGCCAGCAGCGCAAGACTAGCGGGAAGCTCCTACAATGAGCAGTTCTTC.

The CDR3 bases are TGTGCCAGCAAATCAGGGGGTACCTCTGGGGCCAACGTCCTGACTTTC. It codes for CASKSGGTSGANVLTF. J is TRBJ2-6 and V is TRBV28; 7 bases match TRBD1. The length of the CDR3 is 16 residues. After removal of 7 bases from V and 0 bases from J, the junction contained 6 bases not matched to a gene. Germline V gene data show CDR1 as MDHEN and CDR2 as SYDVKM.

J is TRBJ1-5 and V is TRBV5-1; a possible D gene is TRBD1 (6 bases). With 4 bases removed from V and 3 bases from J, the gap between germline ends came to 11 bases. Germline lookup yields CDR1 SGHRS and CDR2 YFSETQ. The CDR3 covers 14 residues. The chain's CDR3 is CASSSGQSNQPQHF. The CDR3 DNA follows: TGCGCCAGCAGCAGCGGACAGTCCAATCAGCCCCAGCATTTT. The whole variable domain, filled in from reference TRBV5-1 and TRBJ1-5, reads KAGVTQTPRYLIKTRGQQVTLSCSPISGHRSVSWYQQTPGQGLQFLFEYFSETQRNKGNFPGRFSGRQFSNSRSEMNVSTLELGDSALYLCASSSGQSNQPQHFGDGTRLSIL.

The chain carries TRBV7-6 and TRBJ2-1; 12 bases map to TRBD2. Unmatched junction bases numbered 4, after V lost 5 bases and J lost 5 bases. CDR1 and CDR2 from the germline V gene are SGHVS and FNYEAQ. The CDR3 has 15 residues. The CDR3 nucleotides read TGTGCCAGCAGCCCCAGACTAGCGGGAGACAATGAGCAGTTCTTC. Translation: CASSPRLAGDNEQFF.

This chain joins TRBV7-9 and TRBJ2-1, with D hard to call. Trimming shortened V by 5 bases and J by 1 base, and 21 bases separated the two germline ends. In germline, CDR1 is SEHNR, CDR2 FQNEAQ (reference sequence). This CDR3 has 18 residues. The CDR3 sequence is CASSGSDLSSSSYNEQFF. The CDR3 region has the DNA TGTGCCAGCAGCGGGTCCGATTTAAGTTCGAGTTCCTACAATGAGCAGTTCTTC.

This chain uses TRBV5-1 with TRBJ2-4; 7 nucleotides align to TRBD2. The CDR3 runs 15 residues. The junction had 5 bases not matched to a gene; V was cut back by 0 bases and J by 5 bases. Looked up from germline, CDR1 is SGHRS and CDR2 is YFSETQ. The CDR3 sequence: CASSLAAGVENIQYF. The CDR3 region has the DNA TGCGCCAGCAGCTTGGCCGCGGGGGTTGAAAACATTCAGTACTTC.